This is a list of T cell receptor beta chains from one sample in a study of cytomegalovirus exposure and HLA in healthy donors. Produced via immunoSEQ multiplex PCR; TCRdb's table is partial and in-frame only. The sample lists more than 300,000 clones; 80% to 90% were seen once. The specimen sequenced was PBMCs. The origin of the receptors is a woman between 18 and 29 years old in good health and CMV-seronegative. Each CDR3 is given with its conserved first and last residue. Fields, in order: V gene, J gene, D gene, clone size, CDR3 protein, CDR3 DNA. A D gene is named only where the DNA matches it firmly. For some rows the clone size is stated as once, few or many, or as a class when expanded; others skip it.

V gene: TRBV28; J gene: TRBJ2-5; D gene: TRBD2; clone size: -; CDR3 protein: CASSFPGGLYQETQYF; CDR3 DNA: TGTGCCAGCAGTTTTCCCGGGGGGTTGTACCAAGAGACCCAGTACTTC
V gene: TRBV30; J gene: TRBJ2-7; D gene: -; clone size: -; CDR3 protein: CAWRGGATNSYEQYF; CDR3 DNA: TGTGCCTGGAGGGGAGGAGCGACTAATTCCTACGAGCAGTACTTC
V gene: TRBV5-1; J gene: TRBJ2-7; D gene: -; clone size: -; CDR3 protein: CASSQDFTYEQYF; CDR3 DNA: TGCGCCAGCAGCCAGGACTTCACCTACGAGCAGTACTTC
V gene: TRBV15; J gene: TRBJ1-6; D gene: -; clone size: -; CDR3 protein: CATSRDGVRGGSPLHF; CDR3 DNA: TGTGCCACCAGCAGAGATGGCGTAAGGGGTGGTTCACCCCTCCACTTT
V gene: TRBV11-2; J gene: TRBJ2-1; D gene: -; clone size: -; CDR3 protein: CASSSGNEQFF; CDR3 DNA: TGTGCCAGCAGCTCCGGCAATGAGCAGTTCTTC
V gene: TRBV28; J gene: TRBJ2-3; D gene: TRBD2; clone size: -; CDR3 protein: CASSLPGLAGNTDTQYF; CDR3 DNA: TGTGCCAGCAGTCTGCCGGGACTAGCGGGGAACACAGATACGCAGTATTTT
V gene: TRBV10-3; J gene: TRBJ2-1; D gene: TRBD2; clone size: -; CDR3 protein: CAISGLAEGYNEQFF; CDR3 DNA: TGTGCCATCAGTGGGCTAGCGGAGGGTTACAATGAGCAGTTCTTC
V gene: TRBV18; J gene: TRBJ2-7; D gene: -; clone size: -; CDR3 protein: CASATGSRGEQYF; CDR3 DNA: TGTGCCAGCGCAACCGGGTCGCGGGGCGAGCAGTACTTC
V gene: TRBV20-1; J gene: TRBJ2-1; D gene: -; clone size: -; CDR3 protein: CSARAGFF; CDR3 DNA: TGCAGTGCTAGAGCGGGGTTCTTC
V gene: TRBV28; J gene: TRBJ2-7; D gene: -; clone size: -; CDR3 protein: CASSPPAVGAGEQYF; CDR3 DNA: TGTGCCAGCAGCCCCCCCGCCGTGGGGGCCGGCGAGCAGTACTTC
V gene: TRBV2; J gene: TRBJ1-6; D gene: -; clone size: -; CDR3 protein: CASSEGGSAVIVNSPLHF; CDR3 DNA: TGTGCCAGCAGTGAAGGAGGGTCGGCGGTCATAGTAAATTCACCCCTCCACTTT
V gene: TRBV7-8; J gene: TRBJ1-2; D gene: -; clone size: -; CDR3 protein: CASSFGHGDGYTF; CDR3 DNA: TGTGCCAGCAGCTTCGGGCACGGGGATGGCTACACCTTC
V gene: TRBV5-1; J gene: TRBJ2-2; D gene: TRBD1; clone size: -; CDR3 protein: CASSLGQGGDTGELFF; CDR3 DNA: TGCGCCAGCAGCTTGGGACAGGGTGGGGACACCGGGGAGCTGTTTTTT
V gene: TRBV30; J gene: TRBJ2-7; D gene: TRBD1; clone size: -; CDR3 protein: CAWRSGTGGEQYF; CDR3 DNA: TGTGCCTGGAGGTCCGGGACAGGGGGCGAGCAGTACTTC
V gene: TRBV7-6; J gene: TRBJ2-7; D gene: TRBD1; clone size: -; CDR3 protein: CASSPRTGIDEQYF; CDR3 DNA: TGTGCCAGCAGCCCTCGGACAGGGATCGACGAGCAGTACTTC
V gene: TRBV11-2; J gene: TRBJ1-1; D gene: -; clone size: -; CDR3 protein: CASTPTTSNTEAFF; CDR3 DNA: TGTGCCAGCACCCCAACTACCTCGAACACTGAAGCTTTCTTT
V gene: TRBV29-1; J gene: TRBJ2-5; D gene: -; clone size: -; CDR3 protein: CSVAMGAGGETQYF; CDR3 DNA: TGCAGCGTTGCAATGGGCGCAGGAGGGGAGACCCAGTACTTC
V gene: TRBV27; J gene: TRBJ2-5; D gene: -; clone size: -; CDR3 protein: CASSSLIRETQYF; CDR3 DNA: TGTGCCAGCAGCTCCCTTATCAGAGAGACCCAGTACTTC
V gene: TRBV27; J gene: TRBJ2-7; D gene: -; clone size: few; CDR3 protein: CASSSGARGEQYF; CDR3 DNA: TGTGCCAGCAGTTCTGGGGCGCGCGGCGAGCAGTACTTC
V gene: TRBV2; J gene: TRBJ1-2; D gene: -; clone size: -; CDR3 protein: CASSESRALGDYGYTF; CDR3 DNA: TGTGCCAGCAGTGAAAGCCGGGCTCTAGGGGACTATGGCTACACCTTC